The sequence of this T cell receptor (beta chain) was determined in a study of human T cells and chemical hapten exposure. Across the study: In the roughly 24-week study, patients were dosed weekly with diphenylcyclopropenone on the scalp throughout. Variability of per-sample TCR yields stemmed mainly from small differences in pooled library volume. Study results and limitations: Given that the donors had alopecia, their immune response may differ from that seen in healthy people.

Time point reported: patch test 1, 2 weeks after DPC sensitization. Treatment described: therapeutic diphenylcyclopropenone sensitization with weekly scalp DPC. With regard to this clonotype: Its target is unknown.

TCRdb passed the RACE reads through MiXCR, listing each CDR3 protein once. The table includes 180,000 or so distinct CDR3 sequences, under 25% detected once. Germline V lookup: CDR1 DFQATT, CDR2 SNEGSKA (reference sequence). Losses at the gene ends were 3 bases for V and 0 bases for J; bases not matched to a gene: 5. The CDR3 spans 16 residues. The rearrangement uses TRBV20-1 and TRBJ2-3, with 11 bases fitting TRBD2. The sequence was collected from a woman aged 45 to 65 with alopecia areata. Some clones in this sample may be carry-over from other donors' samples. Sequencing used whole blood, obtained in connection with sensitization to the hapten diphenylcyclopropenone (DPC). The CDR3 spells CSASLLAGGSTDTQYF. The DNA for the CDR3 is TGCAGTGCTAGTTTGCTAGCGGGAGGTAGCACAGATACGCAGTATTTT.